Presented here are 29 T cell receptor beta chains from one specimen sequenced in a study of CD8+CD57+ T cells in acquired aplastic anemia. All patients picked for sequencing had shown, by flow cytometry, an expansion of CD8+CD57+ cells. Profiling of TCR beta VDJ combinations and CDR3 sequences used genomic DNA as template. TCRdb independently ran MiXCR on the reads; one entry per CDR3 protein. The sample lists approximately 130,000 distinct CDR3 sequences, over 30% occurring once. Source material: sorted CD4+, CD8+, or CD8+CD57+ T cells (not recorded which) from PBMCs. The receptor source for this set is a human donor with aplastic anemia.

This clonotype was seen only once. V and J are TRBV19 and TRBJ1-3, with D unresolved. The CDR3 consists of 14 residues. The germline V gene has CDR1 LNHDA and CDR2 SQIVND (reference sequence). Between the trimmed V and J ends, which lost 10 bases and 1 base, there was a span of 14 bases. CDR3 amino acids: CATSGPPSGNTIYF. CDR3 coding DNA: TGTGCCACTAGCGGGCCGCCGTCTGGAAACACCATATATTTT.

There are a few counts of this clonotype. The chain uses TRBV9 and TRBJ1-1, with 7 bases matching TRBD1. V lost 4 bases, J lost 5 bases, and 11 bases stayed unmatched. The CDR3 length is 15 residues. Germline CDR1 reads SGDLS; CDR2 reads YYNGEE. CDR3: CASSQGSGGITEAFF. In DNA, the CDR3 is TGTGCCAGCAGCCAGGGGTCAGGGGGTATTACTGAAGCTTTCTTT.

Concerning this clonotype itself: Being one base from a much bigger clone, this may be a read error. The chain is built from TRBV12-3 or TRBV12-4 and TRBJ2-5; 10 nucleotides agree with TRBD2. V shed 10 bases, J shed 5 bases, and the junction held 7 bases outside the gene matches. This CDR3 region has 13 residues. The CDR3 region has the DNA TGTGCCACTAAGCGGGGGGGCGGGGAGACCCAGTACTTC. Protein sequence: CATKRGGGETQYF.

This chain links TRBV5-6 with TRBJ2-5; possible D gene TRBD2, 6 bases. Germline V gene lookup returns CDR1 SGHDT and CDR2 YYEEEE. The CDR3 is 13 residues long. V dropped 0 bases and J dropped 5 bases, with 8 bases sitting between them. The CDR3 nucleotides read TGTGCCAGCAGCTTGGTAGGGAGGGAGACCCAGTACTTC. Translated: CASSLVGRETQYF.

The chain links TRBV29-1 to TRBJ1-1; tentative D call: TRBD1 (5 bases). This CDR3 comprises 15 residues. CDR1 and CDR2 from the germline V gene are SQVTM and ANQGSEA. Between the trimmed V and J ends, which lost 5 bases and 1 base, there was a span of 17 bases. The CDR3 DNA reads TGCAGCGTTCAGACCGGGACTCGGGGGAACACTGAAGCTTTCTTT. As protein: CSVQTGTRGNTEAFF.

This clonotype appeared once. The V gene is TRBV15, the J gene TRBJ1-5; D remains ambiguous. CDR1 and CDR2 (germline): LNHNV, YYDKDF (reference sequence). V shed 4 bases and J shed 4 bases, with 11 bases lying between them. CDR3 length equals 14 residues. As DNA, the CDR3 is TGTGCCACCAGCATAAGCAGTGGGAATCAGCCCCAGCATTTT. Protein sequence: CATSISSGNQPQHF.

A few counts support this clonotype. The missing conserved phenylalanine or tryptophan at the end of this CDR3 makes a read error likely. It is unclear where the CDR3 begins or ends on the DNA, so no DNA is shown, and the CDR3 is as TCRdb lists it. This chain uses TRBV2 with TRBJ2-6; the D call of TRBD2 is as the table states it, not checked on the DNA. Germline assignment: CDR1 SNHLY and CDR2 FYNNEI. Inclusive of both ends, the CDR3 amounts to 8 amino acids. The CDR3 loop is CASSETSG.

The chain employs TRBV25-1 and TRBJ1-4; 7 nucleotides agree with TRBD1. V gave up 3 bases and J gave up 6 bases; unmatched junction bases: 13. This CDR3 comprises 17 residues. CDR1 is MGHDK, CDR2 SYGVNS, per germline. As DNA, the CDR3 is TGTGCCAGCAGTGATGGGGCCTACAGGGGCATCTATGAAAAACTGTTTTTT. Its protein is CASSDGAYRGIYEKLFF.

This clonotype showed up many times. This sequence joins TRBV20-1 and TRBJ1-5, with D hard to call. There are 14 residues in the CDR3. V was pared by 6 bases and J by 3 bases, with 15 bases between. The germline V gene encodes CDR1 DFQATT and CDR2 SNEGSKA (reference sequence). In DNA, the CDR3 is TGCAGTGCCTTCGCTGCCCAGGTCAATCAGCCCCAGCATTTT. Amino acids: CSAFAAQVNQPQHF.

This clonotype was observed at least ten times. The chain has TRBV27 and TRBJ1-5; TRBD1 is a possible D gene (5 bases). In germline, CDR1 is MNHEY, CDR2 SMNVEV (reference sequence). Trimming cost V 0 bases and J 2 bases, with 5 bases left between them. The CDR3 covers 14 residues. In nucleotides, the CDR3 is TGTGCCAGCAGTTTATCGGGGGGCAATCAGCCCCAGCATTTT. As protein: CASSLSGGNQPQHF.

This clonotype was counted ten times or more. This sequence joins TRBV7-8 and TRBJ1-1, with no clear D. The CDR3 consists of 15 residues. Germline V gives CDR1 SGHVS, CDR2 FQNEAQ. The V and J ends lost 1 base and 3 bases respectively, with 12 bases between them. Written as DNA, the CDR3 is TGTGCCAGCAGCTTAGTGCTGGGCGGGGACACTGAAGCTTTCTTT. Amino acids: CASSLVLGGDTEAFF. Supplemented by reference TRBV7-8 and TRBJ1-1, the full variable domain reads GAGVSQSPRYKVAKRGQDVALRCDPISGHVSLFWYQQALGQGPEFLTYFQNEAQLDKSGLPSDRFFAERPEGSVSTLKIQRTQQEDSAVYLCASSLVLGGDTEAFFGQGTRLTVV.

A few counts support this clonotype. The DNA of the CDR3 is TGTGCCAGCAGTATAGCGGGGGGGCCAAATGAGCAGTTCTTC. This translates into CASSIAGGPNEQFF. The rearrangement joins TRBV27 to TRBJ2-1; 11 nucleotides match TRBD2. The CDR3 sequence is 14 residues long. The trim removed 5 bases at V and 7 bases at J, leaving 4 bases unmatched. Germline V lookup: CDR1 MNHEY, CDR2 SMNVEV (reference sequence).

The chain has TRBV19 and TRBJ1-1; TRBD1 aligns across 9 bases. Germline V lookup: CDR1 LNHDA, CDR2 SQIVND (reference sequence). With V trimmed by 5 bases and J by 5 bases, 12 bases remained unmatched. The CDR3 is made up of 16 amino acids. The CDR3 coding sequence is TGTGCCAGTAGTGGACAACCGGGACAGGGAGGGACTGAAGCTTTCTTT. It codes for CASSGQPGQGGTEAFF. The variable domain in full, with the rest retrieved from reference TRBV19 and TRBJ1-1, is DGGITQSPKYLFRKEGQNVTLSCEQNLNHDAMYWYRQDPGQGLRLIYYSQIVNDFQKGDIAEGYSVSREKKESFPLTVTSAQKNPTAFYLCASSGQPGQGGTEAFFGQGTRLTVV.

Regarding this clonotype: In this CDR3 the conserved last residue, phenylalanine or tryptophan, is missing, so a read error is likely. The CDR3 DNA reads as TGTGCCAGTAGTGAGGGTGAGACCCAGTACCTC. It is translated as CASSEGETQYL. The rearrangement uses TRBV19 and TRBJ2-5, with D possibly TRBD2 on 5 matching bases. This CDR3 region has 11 residues. Germline V gives CDR1 LNHDA, CDR2 SQIVND (reference sequence). With 5 bases removed from V and 5 bases from J, the gap between germline ends came to 6 bases.

This clonotype has at least ten counts. This CDR3 reads CASSRGTLRDNYGYTF. As DNA, the CDR3 is TGTGCCAGCAGCCGGGGGACCCTCAGAGATAACTATGGCTACACCTTC. The V and J genes are TRBV14 and TRBJ1-2; D possibly corresponds to TRBD1 (5 bases). The CDR3 totals 16 residues. V dropped 4 bases and J dropped 1 base, with 16 bases sitting between them. CDR1 is SGHDN, CDR2 FVKESK, per germline.

This clonotype appeared many times. CDR3 nucleotide sequence: TGCGCCAGCAGCCACCCCGGACAGGGGGCAGCGTACGAGCAGTACTTC. Its protein product is CASSHPGQGAAYEQYF. The genes are TRBV4-1 and TRBJ2-7; 11 bases fit TRBD1. Losses at the gene ends were 3 bases for V and 4 bases for J; bases not matched to a gene: 8. CDR1 MGHRA and CDR2 YSYEKL come from the germline V gene. CDR3 size: 16 residues.

The sample holds many counts of this clonotype. The CDR3 nucleotides are TGCGCCAGCAGCTTTGTTTCTACTAACTATGGCTACACCTTC. Amino acids: CASSFVSTNYGYTF. V usage is TRBV5-1 and J usage is TRBJ1-2; no firm D call. V lost 2 bases and J 0 bases, leaving 8 bases between the germline ends. The CDR3 has 14 residues. The germline V gene encodes CDR1 SGHRS and CDR2 YFSETQ.

This clonotype came up many times. The chain combines TRBV20-1 with TRBJ2-7; a weak D match, TRBD2 (6 bases). Germline CDR1 is DFQATT and CDR2 is SNEGSKA (reference sequence). Trimming took off 4 bases at V and 3 bases at J, with 16 bases between the two ends. CDR3 size: 14 residues. DNA of the CDR3: TGCAGTGCTATGAGATTTACGGGGGACTACGAGCAGTACTTC. This translates into CSAMRFTGDYEQYF.

The sample holds many counts of this clonotype. V is TRBV19 and J is TRBJ1-3; 7 bases align to TRBD1. CDR3 size: 14 residues. The V gene end was trimmed by 6 bases and the J gene end by 4 bases; junction bases not matched to a gene: 6. CDR1 and CDR2 (germline): LNHDA, SQIVND (reference sequence). The CDR3 spells CASRIQGKGNTIYF. CDR3 sequence (DNA): TGTGCCAGTAGGATACAGGGGAAGGGAAACACCATATATTTT.

The chain employs TRBV6-1 and TRBJ2-1, with 9 bases fitting TRBD1. The V segment lost 6 bases and the J segment 7 bases; nucleotides outside the gene matches: 10. Germline loops: CDR1 MNHNS, CDR2 SASEGT. There are 15 residues in the CDR3. In DNA, the CDR3 is TGTGCCAGCAGCAGAGTTGGGACAGGGAGGAATGAGCAGTTCTTC. This gives the protein CASSRVGTGRNEQFF.

In its sample, this clonotype was seen many times. J is TRBJ1-2 and V is TRBV5-4; D is unresolved. The length of the CDR3 is 14 residues. V lost 0 bases and J lost 3, with 9 bases in between. Germline CDR1 reads SGHNT; CDR2 reads YYREEE (reference sequence). The CDR3 DNA follows: TGTGCCAGCAGCTTGGAGGGCCTTGACTATGGCTACACCTTC. Protein product: CASSLEGLDYGYTF.

For this clonotype: A single base separates this from a much larger clone, so it may be a read error. The V gene is TRBV9, the J gene TRBJ1-2, with D uncertain. Germline V lookup: CDR1 SGDLS, CDR2 YYNGEE. V gave up 0 bases and J gave up 6 bases, with 12 bases separating them. CDR3 size: 14 residues. The CDR3 nucleotides are TGTGCCAGCAGCGTAGAGGTCAAAGCCAATGGCTACACCTTC. It translates to CASSVEVKANGYTF.

For this clonotype: The junction differs from germline at one of its ends, possibly a read error. The rearrangement joins TRBV10-3 to TRBJ2-7; 8 nucleotides align to TRBD1. The CDR3 is 12 residues long. CDR1 is ENHRY, CDR2 SYGVKD, per germline. CDR3 in DNA: TGTGCCATCGGACAGGGTTCCTACGAGCAGTGCTTC. It translates to CAIGQGSYEQCF.

This clonotype showed up just a few times. The chain combines TRBV19 with TRBJ1-5; D may be TRBD1 (6 bases). The germline CDR1 and CDR2 sequences are LNHDA and SQIVND (reference sequence). With 6 bases removed from V and 2 bases from J, the gap between germline ends came to 14 bases. The CDR3 totals 15 residues. The CDR3 loop is CASSPQEGGNQPQHF. The CDR3 bases are TGTGCCAGTAGCCCACAGGAGGGGGGCAATCAGCCCCAGCATTTT. Based on the CDR3 plus reference TRBV19 and TRBJ1-5, the full variable domain is DGGITQSPKYLFRKEGQNVTLSCEQNLNHDAMYWYRQDPGQGLRLIYYSQIVNDFQKGDIAEGYSVSREKKESFPLTVTSAQKNPTAFYLCASSPQEGGNQPQHFGDGTRLSIL.

The chain links TRBV3-1 to TRBJ2-1; 9 bases are a match to TRBD2. The CDR3 totals 15 residues. The V gene end was trimmed by 4 bases and the J gene end by 3 bases; junction bases not matched to a gene: 4. Germline V gene sequence: CDR1 LGHDT, CDR2 YNNKEL (reference sequence). CDR3 protein: CASSLRGGLYNEQFF. The CDR3 DNA sequence: TGTGCCAGCAGCCTGCGGGGGGGCCTCTACAATGAGCAGTTCTTC.

Many counts were recorded for this clonotype. The chain links TRBV7-9 to TRBJ2-2, with 7 bases identical to TRBD1. The ends lost 5 bases at V and 0 bases at J; junction bases unmatched: 3. Germline V gene sequence: CDR1 SEHNR, CDR2 FQNEAQ (reference sequence). The CDR3 spans 15 residues. CDR3 amino acids: CASSVGQSNTGELFF. In nucleotides, the CDR3 is TGTGCCAGCAGCGTGGGACAGTCGAACACCGGGGAGCTGTTTTTT.

This clonotype was recorded many times. J is TRBJ1-6 and V is TRBV6-5; 7 nucleotides agree with TRBD1. The CDR3 contains 15 residues. Germline loops: CDR1 MNHEY, CDR2 SVGAGI. The trim removed 4 bases at V and 2 bases at J, leaving 2 bases unmatched. The CDR3 nucleotides are TGTGCCAGCAGTTTCGGACAGGCCTATAATTCACCCCTCCACTTT. As protein: CASSFGQAYNSPLHF.

This clonotype was counted ten times or more. The gene calls are TRBV20-1 and TRBJ1-2; D unclear. Trimming cost V 0 bases and J 7 bases, with 12 bases left between them. The CDR3 consists of 13 residues. Germline lookup yields CDR1 DFQATT and CDR2 SNEGSKA (reference sequence). The CDR3, as DNA: TGCAGTGCTAGAGATTTGACGTATTTTGGCTACACCTTC. This encodes CSARDLTYFGYTF.

Ten or more counts support this clonotype. The chain combines TRBV29-1 with TRBJ1-1, with 9 bases fitting TRBD1. Germline assignment: CDR1 SQVTM and CDR2 ANQGSEA. V lost 6 bases, J lost 6 bases, and 11 bases stayed unmatched. The CDR3 is 14 amino acids. CDR3: CSVGTGLRDSEAFF. Written as DNA, the CDR3 is TGCAGCGTGGGGACAGGGCTCCGTGACTCTGAAGCTTTCTTT.